This is a list of T cell receptor beta chains from one sample in a study of identical twins. Each CDR3 protein gets one entry after TCRdb re-called the 5' RACE reads with MiXCR. The table has approximately 500,000 distinct CDR3 sequences, about 24% seen once. These data were likewise used in another study, on T cells expressing NK-cell markers.

The sequencing input was CD4+ T cells sorted from blood. Receptors originate from a woman younger than 30 in good health. Both conserved end residues are part of each CDR3. D genes are given only for firm matches. Some rows have no size entry. The others give once, few or many, or a class for an expanded clone.

TRBJ1-1 TRBD1 TRBV6-5 few CASSGGQGQAFF TGTGCCAGCAGTGGGGGACAGGGACAAGCTTTCTTT
TRBJ2-3 TRBD2 TRBV12-3/TRBV12-4 - CASSSRYRSGRRPTSTDTQYF TGTGCCAGCAGCTCACGCTACAGGAGCGGGAGAAGGCCAACTAGCACAGATACGCAGTATTTT
TRBJ1-1 - TRBV20-1 few CSANYQGPAFF TGCAGTGCTAATTATCAGGGACCGGCTTTCTTT
TRBJ2-4 - TRBV7-3 - CASSLFPGTSFGGAKNIQYF TGTGCCAGCAGCTTATTCCCCGGGACCTCATTCGGAGGGGCCAAAAACATTCAGTACTTC
TRBJ1-3 - TRBV7-9 - CASSLVISSGNTIYF TGTGCCAGCAGCTTAGTTATAAGCTCTGGAAACACCATATATTTT
TRBJ2-7 - TRBV20-1 few CSARATALGVYEQYF TGCAGTGCTAGAGCAACGGCCCTGGGAGTGTACGAGCAGTACTTC
TRBJ2-6 - TRBV18 - CASSPAPSSGANVLTF TGTGCCAGCTCACCCGCGCCGAGCTCTGGGGCCAACGTCCTGACTTTC
TRBJ2-2 - TRBV5-6 - CASSWGGRHGELFF TGTGCCAGCAGCTGGGGAGGACGACACGGGGAGCTGTTTTTT
TRBJ2-2 - TRBV7-6 few CASSPRSGGPGELFF TGTGCCAGCAGCCCCCGGTCGGGTGGGCCCGGGGAGCTGTTTTTT
TRBJ2-5 - TRBV21-1 few CASFLIVLVRETQYF TGTGCCAGCTTTTTGATAGTGTTGGTCAGAGAGACCCAGTACTTC
TRBJ2-3 - TRBV20-1 - CSARKRTSTDTQYF TGCAGTGCTAGGAAGAGGACTAGCACAGATACGCAGTATTTT
TRBJ2-7 - TRBV7-2 - CASSLGGGIPYEQYF TGTGCCAGCAGCTTAGGGGGGGGCATTCCTTACGAGCAGTACTTC
TRBJ2-7 TRBD2 TRBV7-2 - CASTNRGGVNEQYF TGTGCCAGCACCAACCGCGGGGGTGTCAACGAGCAGTACTTC
TRBJ1-3 - TRBV6-6 few CASSFGGTIYF TGTGCCAGCAGTTTTGGGGGAACCATATATTTT
TRBJ2-1 - TRBV20-1 - CSARAFGLAYNEQFF TGCAGTGCTAGAGCATTTGGGCTAGCATACAATGAGCAGTTCTTC
TRBJ2-7 - TRBV7-2 few CASSLSGQSYEQYF TGTGCCAGCAGCCTCAGCGGACAGTCCTACGAGCAGTACTTC
TRBJ2-2 TRBD1 TRBV2 - CASREVGQGRTGELFF TGTGCCAGCAGGGAGGTCGGACAGGGGCGCACCGGGGAGCTGTTTTTT
TRBJ2-4 TRBD1 TRBV4-1 - CASSQVGQTNIQYF TGCGCCAGCAGCCAGGTGGGACAGACAAACATTCAGTACTTC
TRBJ2-1 TRBD2 TRBV7-3 - CASSREGYNEQFF TGTGCCAGCAGCCGGGAGGGGTACAATGAGCAGTTCTTC
TRBJ2-1 TRBD2 TRBV12-3/TRBV12-4 - CASRGLLAGGLNEQFF TGTGCCAGCAGGGGGCTACTAGCGGGGGGGCTCAATGAGCAGTTCTTC
TRBJ2-7 - TRBV12-3/TRBV12-4 - CASAKGLGGPYEQYF TGTGCCAGCGCCAAGGGACTGGGGGGGCCCTACGAGCAGTACTTC
TRBJ1-5 TRBD1 TRBV7-9 few CASSLAKGANQPQHF TGTGCCAGCAGCTTAGCGAAGGGGGCCAATCAGCCCCAGCATTTT
TRBJ1-2 - TRBV20-1 few CSGTGGYGYTF TGCAGTGGCACGGGCGGCTATGGCTACACCTTC
TRBJ2-3 - TRBV19 - CASSIYMRETDTQYF TGTGCCAGTAGTATATATATGCGGGAAACAGATACGCAGTATTTT
TRBJ2-7 TRBD1 TRBV29-1 - CSVPRTGGRLGEQYF TGCAGCGTTCCCCGGACAGGGGGGCGACTGGGCGAGCAGTACTTC
TRBJ2-3 - TRBV6-5 few CASSSVSTDTQYF TGTGCCAGCAGTTCCGTTAGCACAGATACGCAGTATTTT
TRBJ2-7 TRBD2 TRBV20-1 - CSARSSGRYEQYF TGCAGTGCTAGGTCTAGCGGGAGATACGAGCAGTACTTC
TRBJ2-3 - TRBV2 - CASSGDGSTDTQYF TGTGCCAGCAGTGGGGACGGAAGCACAGATACGCAGTATTTT
TRBJ1-2 - TRBV12-3/TRBV12-4 - CASMRQVYGYTF TGTGCCAGCATGAGACAGGTATATGGCTACACCTTC
TRBJ2-1 - TRBV20-1 - CSAGDSYNEQFF TGCAGTGCTGGAGACTCGTACAATGAGCAGTTCTTC
TRBJ2-3 - TRBV4-3 - CASSQAASTDTQYF TGCGCCAGCAGCCAAGCCGCCAGCACAGATACGCAGTATTTT
TRBJ1-2 - TRBV12-3/TRBV12-4 - CASTNTGKNGYTF TGTGCCAGCACCAATACAGGGAAAAATGGCTACACCTTC
TRBJ2-1 - TRBV5-1 - CASSYDRIPYNEQFF TGCGCCAGCAGCTACGACAGGATCCCCTACAATGAGCAGTTCTTC
TRBJ2-3 - TRBV6-1 few CASAQTGRGRTQYF TGTGCCTCAGCGCAGACGGGGCGGGGGCGTACGCAGTATTTT
TRBJ2-7 - TRBV10-3 few CAIRLSQFGPYEQYF TGTGCCATCAGACTTAGCCAATTTGGGCCGTACGAGCAGTACTTC
TRBJ1-5 - TRBV3-1 - CASSQAGQGKGQPQHF TGTGCCAGCAGCCAAGCGGGGCAGGGGAAGGGGCAGCCCCAGCATTTT
TRBJ2-7 - TRBV5-1 few CASSLNQLPIYEQYF TGCGCCAGCAGCTTGAATCAGCTTCCTATTTACGAGCAGTACTTC
TRBJ2-3 TRBD2 TRBV12-3/TRBV12-4 many CASSPNGGDTQYF TGTGCCAGCAGCCCTAACGGGGGGGATACGCAGTATTTT
TRBJ2-3 TRBD2 TRBV20-1 - CSASNGRARGDTQYF TGCAGTGCTAGTAACGGGAGGGCCAGGGGAGATACGCAGTATTTT
TRBJ1-2 - TRBV20-1 - CSARVTGLHGYTF TGCAGTGCTAGAGTCACGGGACTTCATGGCTACACCTTC
TRBJ2-1 TRBD2 TRBV5-1 few CASSLGTSGLHEQFF TGCGCCAGCAGCTTAGGGACTAGCGGCTTGCATGAGCAGTTCTTC
TRBJ1-1 - TRBV28 - CATKLGRWGNPPEAFF TGTGCCACCAAACTGGGCCGCTGGGGAAACCCCCCTGAAGCTTTCTTT
TRBJ2-1 - TRBV5-1 many CASSLSGGSYNEQFF TGTGCCAGCAGCTTATCCGGCGGCTCCTACAATGAGCAGTTCTTC
TRBJ2-7 - TRBV6-1 - CASEGRERSEQYF TGTGCCAGCGAGGGTCGGGAGAGGTCCGAGCAGTACTTC
TRBJ1-1 - TRBV25-1 - CATVDRNTEAFF TGTGCCACCGTGGACAGGAACACTGAAGCTTTCTTT
TRBJ1-1 - TRBV7-2 - CASSRDALNTEAFF TGTGCCAGCAGTCGCGATGCCCTGAACACTGAAGCTTTCTTT
TRBJ2-3 TRBD1 TRBV18 few CASSPGQGRRTQYF TGTGCCAGCTCACCGGGACAGGGTCGGCGTACGCAGTATTTT
TRBJ2-7 TRBD2 TRBV7-2 - CGSSLASGGSSYEQYF TGTGGCAGCAGCTTAGCGAGCGGGGGAAGCTCCTACGAGCAGTACTTC
TRBJ1-2 TRBD1 TRBV12-3/TRBV12-4 - CASTLTGGYGYTF TGTGCCAGCACCTTGACAGGGGGTTATGGCTACACCTTC
TRBJ1-2 - TRBV7-9 few CASSWEGSGGYTF TGTGCCAGCAGCTGGGAGGGATCCGGCGGCTACACCTTC
TRBJ2-7 - TRBV5-1 few CASSLVSGEQYF TGCGCCAGCAGCTTGGTTTCGGGGGAGCAGTACTTC